The rows below give T cell receptor beta chains drawn from one sample of a study of blood T cell repertoires in COVID-19. Sequencing used immunoSEQ multiplex PCR; TCRdb keeps in-frame clones, though not all of them. The repertoire holds just over 150,000 clones, with 85% as singletons. The specimen sequenced was peripheral blood. The receptors stem from a human donor with acute or convalescent COVID-19. The donor label of this sample is uncertain. CDR3s include the opening cysteine and the closing phenylalanine or tryptophan. The D gene is left open where the match is weak. A row's size may be missing; if present it is once, few, many or a size class.

CASSRLVENTGELFF | TGTGCCAGCTCAAGACTAGTAGAGAACACCGGGGAGCTGTTTTTT | NA | NA | TRBJ2-2 | TRBV18 | 15
CASSPQGAGNTIYF | TGTGCCAGCAGTCCACAGGGGGCTGGAAACACCATATATTTT | NA | TRBD1 | TRBJ1-3 | TRBV7-9 | 14
CASSLVGGLSGEQYF | TGTGCCAGCAGCTTAGTGGGGGGATTGAGTGGCGAGCAGTACTTC | NA | NA | TRBJ2-7 | TRBV11-2 | 15
CASRPGGNTIYF | TGTGCCAGCAGGCCAGGGGGAAACACCATATATTTT | NA | NA | TRBJ1-3 | TRBV2 | 12
CASSFSLAGRGHETQYF | TGCGCCAGCAGCTTTTCTTTGGCGGGGAGGGGCCATGAGACCCAGTACTTC | NA | TRBD2 | TRBJ2-5 | TRBV5-1 | 17
CASSVTERYSGNTIYF | TGTGCCAGCAGCGTAACGGAGCGCTACTCTGGAAACACCATATATTTT | NA | NA | TRBJ1-3 | TRBV9 | 16
CASSPFAAGEQPQHF | TGTGCCAGCTCACCCTTTGCGGCAGGGGAACAGCCCCAGCATTTT | few | NA | TRBJ1-5 | TRBV18 | 15
CASSLPGVSSYNEQFF | TGTGCCAGCAGCTTACCGGGGGTGAGCTCCTACAATGAGCAGTTCTTC | NA | NA | TRBJ2-1 | TRBV5-6 | 16
CASSPGGGGSSYEQYF | TGCGCCAGCAGCCCGGGGGGAGGCGGGAGCTCCTACGAGCAGTACTTC | NA | TRBD2 | TRBJ2-7 | TRBV5-1 | 16
CASSLGGTGVNTGELFF | TGTGCCAGCAGCTTGGGTGGGACAGGGGTGAACACCGGGGAGCTGTTTTTT | NA | TRBD1 | TRBJ2-2 | TRBV5-4 | 17
CASSHWTGLPFF | TGTGCCAGCAGCCATTGGACAGGGCTCCCTTTCTTT | NA | TRBD1 | TRBJ1-1 | TRBV3-1/TRBV3-2 | 12
CASRTGQALMNTEAFF | TGTGCCAGCAGGACGGGACAGGCCTTAATGAACACTGAAGCTTTCTTT | NA | TRBD1 | TRBJ1-1 | TRBV7-2 | 16
CASSQQGSYGYTF | TGTGCCAGCAGCCAGCAGGGATCCTATGGCTACACCTTC | NA | NA | TRBJ1-2 | TRBV14 | 13
CASSSWDRGGNTIYF | TGTGCCAGCAGCTCGTGGGACAGGGGAGGAAACACCATATATTTT | NA | TRBD1 | TRBJ1-3 | TRBV7-2 | 15
CASSSGTGNSPLHF | TGCGCCAGCAGTTCCGGGACAGGAAATTCACCCCTCCACTTT | NA | TRBD1 | TRBJ1-6 | TRBV5-1 | 14
CASSLGRREYEQYF | TGTGCCAGCAGCTTAGGTCGACGGGAATACGAGCAGTACTTC | NA | NA | TRBJ2-7 | TRBV11-3 | 14
CAVSGGAAYEQYF | TGTGCCGTCAGCGGGGGGGCGGCCTACGAGCAGTACTTC | NA | TRBD2 | TRBJ2-7 | TRBV6-5 | 13
CASTLRGGEGYTF | TGTGCCAGCACCCTCCGGGGAGGGGAGGGCTACACCTTC | NA | NA | TRBJ1-2 | TRBV6-5 | 13
CASSVGADTIYF | TGTGCCAGCAGCGTAGGGGCAGACACCATATATTTT | NA | NA | TRBJ1-3 | TRBV9 | 12
CASSIPLRQGAYNEQFF | TGTGCCAGTAGTATCCCCCTACGACAGGGGGCTTACAATGAGCAGTTCTTC | NA | TRBD1 | TRBJ2-1 | TRBV19 | 17
CASSLVGSPLHF | TGTGCCAGCAGCTTAGTCGGTTCACCCCTCCACTTT | NA | NA | TRBJ1-6 | TRBV7-9 | 12
CTSSLARASEKLFF | TGCACCAGCAGCTTGGCCAGGGCGAGTGAAAAACTGTTTTTT | NA | NA | TRBJ1-4 | TRBV5-1 | 14
CASSLDYFGNYQSNQPQHF | TGTGCCAGCAGCTTAGATTACTTCGGGAATTACCAGAGCAATCAGCCCCAGCATTTT | NA | NA | TRBJ1-5 | TRBV7-2 | 19
CASSPRTGKVANEKLFF | TGTGCCAGCTCACCTCGGACAGGGAAAGTAGCTAATGAAAAACTGTTTTTT | NA | TRBD1 | TRBJ1-4 | TRBV18 | 17
CASSYLGGVSGYTF | TGTGCCAGCAGTTACCTGGGGGGGGTATCTGGCTACACCTTC | NA | NA | TRBJ1-2 | TRBV6-5 | 14
CASSFHPRRVTEAFF | TGTGCCAGCAGTTTTCATCCTCGGAGGGTCACTGAAGCTTTCTTT | NA | NA | TRBJ1-1 | TRBV27 | 15
CASSLLRDSLSEQFF | TGTGCCAGCAGTTTACTCCGGGACAGTCTCAGTGAGCAGTTCTTC | NA | TRBD1 | TRBJ2-1 | TRBV6-5 | 15
CASSPGGGISPLHF | TGTGCCAGCAGCCCGGGGGGGGGCATTTCACCCCTCCACTTT | NA | NA | TRBJ1-6 | TRBV6-4 | 14
CASSPEAGRVQFF | TGTGCCAGCAGCCCTGAAGCGGGCAGGGTTCAGTTCTTC | NA | NA | TRBJ2-1 | TRBV14 | 13
CASSQEGLAGGPGLAGELFF | TGCGCCAGCAGCCAAGAGGGACTAGCGGGGGGGCCGGGGTTGGCCGGGGAGCTGTTTTTT | NA | TRBD2 | TRBJ2-2 | TRBV4-3 | 20
CASSVDQGDTQYF | TGTGCCAGCAGTGTAGACCAGGGGGATACGCAGTATTTT | NA | NA | TRBJ2-3 | TRBV2 | 13
CSASPGGSNQPQHF | TGCAGTGCTAGTCCAGGGGGTAGCAATCAGCCCCAGCATTTT | NA | TRBD1 | TRBJ1-5 | TRBV20-1 | 14
CASSLGKGAANTEAFF | TGTGCCAGCAGCTTGGGGAAGGGGGCAGCGAACACTGAAGCTTTCTTT | NA | TRBD1 | TRBJ1-1 | TRBV5-4 | 16
CASSSWYSPYEQYF | TGTGCCAGCAGCTCGTGGTACAGCCCCTACGAGCAGTACTTC | NA | NA | TRBJ2-7 | TRBV5-4 | 14
CASSVEGGRGRRSLDGYTF | TGTGCCAGCAGCGTAGAAGGGGGCAGGGGGCGCCGGTCTTTAGATGGCTACACCTTC | once | TRBD1 | TRBJ1-2 | TRBV9 | 19
CASSQAKLAGDTDTQYF | TGCGCCAGCAGCCAAGCAAAGCTAGCGGGGGACACAGATACGCAGTATTTT | NA | TRBD2 | TRBJ2-3 | TRBV4-3 | 17
CASSIKDRSTGELFF | TGTGCCAGTAGTATCAAGGACAGAAGCACCGGGGAGCTGTTTTTT | once | NA | TRBJ2-2 | TRBV19 | 15
CASSYGGETQYF | TGTGCCAGCAGTTATGGGGGGGAGACCCAGTACTTC | NA | NA | TRBJ2-5 | TRBV6-2/TRBV6-3 | 12
CASITVAGFTGELFF | TGTGCCAGCATAACGGTCGCGGGATTCACCGGGGAGCTGTTTTTT | NA | NA | TRBJ2-2 | TRBV19 | 15
CASTKDSNYGYTF | TGTGCCAGCACGAAAGATAGTAACTATGGCTACACCTTC | NA | NA | TRBJ1-2 | TRBV28 | 13
CASSVDSRHFTLHF | TGTGCCAGCAGCGTAGACAGCAGACATTTCACCCTCCACTTT | few | NA | TRBJ1-6 | TRBV9 | 14
CASSPPGARGREKLFF | TGTGCCAGCAGTCCTCCAGGGGCGAGGGGGCGGGAAAAACTGTTTTTT | NA | TRBD1 | TRBJ1-4 | TRBV7-2 | 16
CASSPGRDGSPLHF | TGTGCCAGCTCACCAGGCAGGGATGGTTCACCCCTCCACTTT | NA | NA | TRBJ1-6 | TRBV18 | 14
CATSDLPGRGGLTGELFF | TGTGCCACCAGTGATTTGCCCGGGCGGGGGGGCCTCACCGGGGAGCTGTTTTTT | NA | TRBD2 | TRBJ2-2 | TRBV24-1 | 18
CASSLPTYEQYF | TGCGCCAGCAGCTTGCCAACCTACGAGCAGTACTTC | NA | NA | TRBJ2-7 | TRBV5-1 | 12
CASSSPRVSGNTIYF | TGTGCCAGCAGTTCTCCCCGGGTCTCTGGAAACACCATATATTTT | NA | NA | TRBJ1-3 | TRBV6-2/TRBV6-3 | 15
CASSLLSDTEAFF | TGCGCCAGCAGCTTATTATCCGACACTGAAGCTTTCTTT | NA | NA | TRBJ1-1 | TRBV5-1 | 13
CASSLGGQVLTGEQFF | TGTGCCAGCAGCTTAGGGGGACAGGTCCTAACAGGTGAGCAGTTCTTC | NA | TRBD1 | TRBJ2-1 | TRBV7-9 | 16
CASRTQGAGGNQPQHF | TGTGCCAGTAGGACTCAGGGGGCTGGGGGCAATCAGCCCCAGCATTTT | NA | TRBD1 | TRBJ1-5 | TRBV19 | 16
CASGAMNEQFF | TGTGCCAGCGGGGCTATGAATGAGCAGTTCTTC | few | NA | TRBJ2-1 | TRBV25-1 | 11
CASSLNSNTEAFF | TGTGCCAGCAGCTTAAACAGTAACACTGAAGCTTTCTTT | NA | NA | TRBJ1-1 | TRBV7-2 | 13
CATSRLQGSDQPQHF | TGTGCCACCAGCAGACTACAGGGCTCAGATCAGCCCCAGCATTTT | NA | NA | TRBJ1-5 | TRBV15 | 15
CASSLQPPRMNTEAFF | TGTGCCAGCAGCCTACAGCCTCCTCGGATGAACACTGAAGCTTTCTTT | NA | NA | TRBJ1-1 | TRBV7-8 | 16
CASSFRGLAVTGELFF | TGTGCCAGCAGTTTCCGGGGACTAGCGGTCACCGGGGAGCTGTTTTTT | NA | TRBD2 | TRBJ2-2 | TRBV28 | 16
CATSDTSGGAIFEQFF | TGTGCCACCAGTGATACTAGCGGGGGGGCTATATTCGAGCAGTTCTTC | NA | TRBD2 | TRBJ2-1 | TRBV24-1 | 16
CASSLVLGQGPEAFF | TGTGCCAGCAGCTTAGTATTGGGACAGGGGCCCGAAGCTTTCTTT | NA | TRBD1 | TRBJ1-1 | TRBV7-2 | 15
CASSQVPDRNMGYTF | TGCGCCAGCAGCCAAGTTCCGGACAGGAATATGGGCTACACCTTC | NA | TRBD1 | TRBJ1-2 | TRBV4-1 | 15